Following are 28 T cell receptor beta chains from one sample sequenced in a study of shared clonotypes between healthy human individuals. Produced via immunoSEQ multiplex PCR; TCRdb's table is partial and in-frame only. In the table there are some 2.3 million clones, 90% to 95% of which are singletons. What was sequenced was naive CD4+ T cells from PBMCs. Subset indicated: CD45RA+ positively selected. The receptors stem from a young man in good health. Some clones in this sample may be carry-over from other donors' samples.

In nucleotides, the CDR3 is TGTGCCAGCAGCCCAACCGGGACAGGGTTTCTTCGTCTGTTTTTT. Translation gives CASSPTGTGFLRLFF. V usage is TRBV27 and J usage is TRBJ1-4; 9 nucleotides agree with TRBD1. Germline CDR1 MNHEY, CDR2 SMNVEV (reference sequence). The length of the CDR3 is 15 residues. The J segment lost 14 bases and the V segment lost 6 bases, leaving 16 bases of the junction unmatched.

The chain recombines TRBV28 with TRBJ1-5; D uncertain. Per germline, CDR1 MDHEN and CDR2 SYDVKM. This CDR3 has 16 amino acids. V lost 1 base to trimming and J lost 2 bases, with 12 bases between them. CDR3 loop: CASSLFAPQRNQPQHF. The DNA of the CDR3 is TGTGCCAGCAGTTTATTCGCCCCACAGCGCAATCAGCCCCAGCATTTT.

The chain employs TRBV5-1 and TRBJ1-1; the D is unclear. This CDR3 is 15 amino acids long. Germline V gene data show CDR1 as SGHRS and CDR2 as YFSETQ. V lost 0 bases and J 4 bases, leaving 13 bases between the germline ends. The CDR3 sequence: CASSLGVALGTEAFF. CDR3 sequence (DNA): TGCGCCAGCAGCTTGGGTGTGGCACTGGGCACTGAAGCTTTCTTT. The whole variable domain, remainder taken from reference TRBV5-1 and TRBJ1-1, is KAGVTQTPRYLIKTRGQQVTLSCSPISGHRSVSWYQQTPGQGLQFLFEYFSETQRNKGNFPGRFSGRQFSNSRSEMNVSTLELGDSALYLCASSLGVALGTEAFFGQGTRLTVV.

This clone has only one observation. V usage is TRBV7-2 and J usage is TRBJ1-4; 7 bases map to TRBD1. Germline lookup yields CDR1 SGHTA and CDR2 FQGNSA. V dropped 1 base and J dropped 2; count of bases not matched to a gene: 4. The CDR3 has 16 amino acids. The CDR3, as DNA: TGTGCCAGCAGCTTAGAAAGGGGGCGGACTAATGAAAAACTGTTTTTT. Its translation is CASSLERGRTNEKLFF. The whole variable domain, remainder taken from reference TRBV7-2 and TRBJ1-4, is GAGVSQSPSNKVTEKGKDVELRCDPISGHTALYWYRQSLGQGLEFLIYFQGNSAPDKSGLPSDRFSAERTGGSVSTLTIQRTQQEDSAVYLCASSLERGRTNEKLFFGSGTQLSVL.

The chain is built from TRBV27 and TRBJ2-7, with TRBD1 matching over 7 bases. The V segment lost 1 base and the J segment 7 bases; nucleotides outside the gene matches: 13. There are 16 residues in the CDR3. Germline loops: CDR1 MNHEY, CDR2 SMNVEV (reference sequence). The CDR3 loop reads CASSLWPRGRITEQYF. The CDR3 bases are TGTGCCAGCAGTTTATGGCCAAGGGGGCGAATCACAGAGCAGTACTTC.

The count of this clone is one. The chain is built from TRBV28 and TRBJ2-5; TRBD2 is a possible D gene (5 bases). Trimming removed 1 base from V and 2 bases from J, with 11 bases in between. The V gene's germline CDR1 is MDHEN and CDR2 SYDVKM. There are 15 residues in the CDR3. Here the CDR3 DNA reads TGTGCCAGCAGTTTATCGGCGGCGGGTCAAGAGACCCAGTACTTC. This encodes CASSLSAAGQETQYF.

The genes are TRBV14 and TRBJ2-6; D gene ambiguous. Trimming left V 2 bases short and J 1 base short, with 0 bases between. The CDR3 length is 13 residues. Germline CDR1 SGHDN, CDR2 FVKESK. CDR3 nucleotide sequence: TGTGCCAGCAGCCAATCTGGGGCCAACGTCCTGACTTTC. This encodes CASSQSGANVLTF.

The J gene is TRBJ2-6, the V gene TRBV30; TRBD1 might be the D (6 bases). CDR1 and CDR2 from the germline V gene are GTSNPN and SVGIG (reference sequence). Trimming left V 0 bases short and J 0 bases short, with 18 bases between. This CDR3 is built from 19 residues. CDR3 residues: CAWSVWGHMTSSGANVLTF. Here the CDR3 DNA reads TGTGCCTGGAGTGTGTGGGGACATATGACGAGCTCTGGGGCCAACGTCCTGACTTTC. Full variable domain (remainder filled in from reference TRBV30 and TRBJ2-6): SQTIHQWPATLVQPVGSPLSLECTVEGTSNPNLYWYRQAAGRGLQLLFYSVGIGQISSEVPQNLSASRPQDRQFILSSKKLLLSDSGFYLCAWSVWGHMTSSGANVLTFGAGSRLTVL.

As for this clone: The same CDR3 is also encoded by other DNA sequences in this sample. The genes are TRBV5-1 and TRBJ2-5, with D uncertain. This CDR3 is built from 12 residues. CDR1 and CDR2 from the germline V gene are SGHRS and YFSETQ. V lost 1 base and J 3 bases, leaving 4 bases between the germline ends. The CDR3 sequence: CASSLPEETQYF. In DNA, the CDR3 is TGCGCCAGCAGCTTGCCGGAAGAGACCCAGTACTTC.

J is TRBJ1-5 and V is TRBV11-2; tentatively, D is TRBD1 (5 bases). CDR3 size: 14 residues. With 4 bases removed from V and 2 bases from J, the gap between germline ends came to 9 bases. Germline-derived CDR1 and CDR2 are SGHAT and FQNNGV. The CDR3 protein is CASSSGSRNQPQHF. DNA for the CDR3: TGTGCCAGCAGCTCAGGGTCTCGCAATCAGCCCCAGCATTTT.

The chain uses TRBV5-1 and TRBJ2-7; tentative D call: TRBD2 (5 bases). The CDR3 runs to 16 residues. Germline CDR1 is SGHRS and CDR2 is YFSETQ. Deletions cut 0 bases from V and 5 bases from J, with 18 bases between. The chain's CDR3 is CASSLVSTRNSDEQYF. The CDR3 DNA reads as TGCGCCAGCAGCTTGGTATCCACAAGGAATAGCGACGAGCAGTACTTC.

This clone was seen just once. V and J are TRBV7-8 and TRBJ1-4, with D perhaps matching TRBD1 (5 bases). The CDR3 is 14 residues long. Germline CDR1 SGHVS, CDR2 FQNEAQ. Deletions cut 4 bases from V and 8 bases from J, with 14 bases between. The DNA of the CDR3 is TGTGCCAGCAGCTGGACCCTTCGGGGCGAAAAACTGTTTTTT. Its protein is CASSWTLRGEKLFF.

CDR3 loop: CASSLMGGSGQPQHF. CDR3 nucleotide sequence: TGCGCCAGCAGCTTGATGGGGGGGTCGGGACAGCCCCAGCATTTT. This chain joins TRBV5-1 and TRBJ1-5; D might be TRBD1 (5 bases). Trimming took 1 base from V and 7 from J, leaving 15 bases between them. The CDR3 covers 15 residues. CDR1 is SGHRS and CDR2 is YFSETQ in the germline V gene.

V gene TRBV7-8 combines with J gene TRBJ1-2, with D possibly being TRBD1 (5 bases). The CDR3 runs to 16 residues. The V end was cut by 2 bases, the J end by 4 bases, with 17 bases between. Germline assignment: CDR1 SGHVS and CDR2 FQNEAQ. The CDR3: CASSLRSGTLSYGYTF. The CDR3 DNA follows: TGTGCCAGCAGCTTACGCTCCGGGACCCTAAGCTATGGCTACACCTTC.

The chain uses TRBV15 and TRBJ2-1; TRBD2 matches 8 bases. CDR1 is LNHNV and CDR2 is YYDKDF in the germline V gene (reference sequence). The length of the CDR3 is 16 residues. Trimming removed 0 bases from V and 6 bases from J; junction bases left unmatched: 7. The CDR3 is CATSRDRVAGPNEQFF. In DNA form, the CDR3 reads TGTGCCACCAGCAGAGATCGGGTAGCGGGACCCAATGAGCAGTTCTTC. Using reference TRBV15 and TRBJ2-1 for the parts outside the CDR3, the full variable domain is DAMVIQNPRYQVTQFGKPVTLSCSQTLNHNVMYWYQQKSSQAPKLLFHYYDKDFNNEADTPDNFQSRRPNTSFCFLDIRSPGLGDTAMYLCATSRDRVAGPNEQFFGPGTRLTVL.

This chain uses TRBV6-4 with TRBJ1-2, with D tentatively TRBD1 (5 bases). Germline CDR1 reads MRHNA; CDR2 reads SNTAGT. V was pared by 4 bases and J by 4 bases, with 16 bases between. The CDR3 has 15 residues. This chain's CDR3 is CASSGGDLGSYGYTF. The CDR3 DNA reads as TGTGCCAGCAGTGGGGGGGACCTCGGCAGCTATGGCTACACCTTC.

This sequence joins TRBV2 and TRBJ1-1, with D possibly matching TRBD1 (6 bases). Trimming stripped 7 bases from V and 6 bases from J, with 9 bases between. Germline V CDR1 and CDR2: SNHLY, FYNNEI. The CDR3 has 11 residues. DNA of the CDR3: TGTGCCAGCAATCGGGGGCCTGAAGCTTTCTTT. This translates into CASNRGPEAFF.

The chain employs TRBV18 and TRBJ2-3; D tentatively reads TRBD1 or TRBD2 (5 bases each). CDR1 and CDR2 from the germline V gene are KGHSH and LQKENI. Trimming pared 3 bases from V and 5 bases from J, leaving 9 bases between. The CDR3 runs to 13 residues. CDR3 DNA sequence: TGTGCCAGCTCACCGGGGGATAGAGATACGCAGTATTTT. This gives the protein CASSPGDRDTQYF.

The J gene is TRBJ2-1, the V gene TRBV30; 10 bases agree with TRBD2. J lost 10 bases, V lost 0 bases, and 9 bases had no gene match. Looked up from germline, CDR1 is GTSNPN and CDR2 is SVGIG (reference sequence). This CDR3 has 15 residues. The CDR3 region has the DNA TGTGCCTGGAGTGTAGGGAGCGGGAGGGCCAACGAGCAGTTCTTC. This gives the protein CAWSVGSGRANEQFF.

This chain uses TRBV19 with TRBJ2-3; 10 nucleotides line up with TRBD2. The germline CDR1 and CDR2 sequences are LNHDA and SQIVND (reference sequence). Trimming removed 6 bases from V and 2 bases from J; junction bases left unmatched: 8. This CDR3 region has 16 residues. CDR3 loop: CASRALAGAATDTQYF. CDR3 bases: TGTGCCAGTAGAGCCCTAGCGGGAGCTGCCACAGATACGCAGTATTTT. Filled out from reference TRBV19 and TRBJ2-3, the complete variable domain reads DGGITQSPKYLFRKEGQNVTLSCEQNLNHDAMYWYRQDPGQGLRLIYYSQIVNDFQKGDIAEGYSVSREKKESFPLTVTSAQKNPTAFYLCASRALAGAATDTQYFGPGTRLTVL.

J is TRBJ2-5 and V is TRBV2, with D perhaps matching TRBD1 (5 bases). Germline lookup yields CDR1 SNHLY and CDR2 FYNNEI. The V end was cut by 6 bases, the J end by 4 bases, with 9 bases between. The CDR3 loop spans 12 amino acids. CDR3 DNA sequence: TGTGCCAGCAGCGTAGGGGCAGAGACCCAGTACTTC. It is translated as CASSVGAETQYF.

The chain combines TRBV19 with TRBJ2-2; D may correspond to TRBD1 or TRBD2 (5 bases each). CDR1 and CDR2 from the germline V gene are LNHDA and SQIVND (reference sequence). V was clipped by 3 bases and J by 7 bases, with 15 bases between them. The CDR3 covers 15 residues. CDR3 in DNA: TGTGCCAGTAGTATGAGTTATCGGGGCTACGGGGAGCTGTTTTTT. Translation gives CASSMSYRGYGELFF.

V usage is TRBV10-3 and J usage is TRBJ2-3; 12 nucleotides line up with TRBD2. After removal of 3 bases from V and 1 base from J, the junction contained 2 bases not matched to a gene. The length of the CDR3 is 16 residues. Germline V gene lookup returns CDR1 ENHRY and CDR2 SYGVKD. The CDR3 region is CAISDRTSGGTDTQYF. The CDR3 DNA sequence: TGTGCCATCAGTGACCGGACTAGCGGGGGCACAGATACGCAGTATTTT.

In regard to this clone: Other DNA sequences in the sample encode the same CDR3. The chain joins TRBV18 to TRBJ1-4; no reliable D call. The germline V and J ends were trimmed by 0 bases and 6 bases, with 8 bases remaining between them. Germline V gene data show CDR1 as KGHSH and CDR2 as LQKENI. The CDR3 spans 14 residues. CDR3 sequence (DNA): TGTGCCAGCTCACCACCGGGCCGATATGAAAAACTGTTTTTT. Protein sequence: CASSPPGRYEKLFF.

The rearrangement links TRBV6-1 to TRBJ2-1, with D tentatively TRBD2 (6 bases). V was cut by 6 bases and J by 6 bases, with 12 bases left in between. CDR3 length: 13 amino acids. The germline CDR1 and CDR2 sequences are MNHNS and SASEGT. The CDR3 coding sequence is TGTGCCAGCAGCCAGCTGGGAGGCAATGAGCAGTTCTTC. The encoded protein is CASSQLGGNEQFF.

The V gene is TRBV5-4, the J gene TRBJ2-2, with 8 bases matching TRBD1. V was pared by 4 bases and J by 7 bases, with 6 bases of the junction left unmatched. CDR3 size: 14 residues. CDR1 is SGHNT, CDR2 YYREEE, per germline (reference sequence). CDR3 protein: CASSGQGRGGELFF. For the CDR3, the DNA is TGTGCCAGCAGCGGACAGGGCAGGGGCGGGGAGCTGTTTTTT.

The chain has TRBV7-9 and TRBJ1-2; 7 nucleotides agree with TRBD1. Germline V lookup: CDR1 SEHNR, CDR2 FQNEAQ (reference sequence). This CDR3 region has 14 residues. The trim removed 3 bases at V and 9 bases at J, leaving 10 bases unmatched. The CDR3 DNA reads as TGTGCCAGCAGCTTCGACAGGGATGCCGATAGCTACACCTTC. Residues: CASSFDRDADSYTF.

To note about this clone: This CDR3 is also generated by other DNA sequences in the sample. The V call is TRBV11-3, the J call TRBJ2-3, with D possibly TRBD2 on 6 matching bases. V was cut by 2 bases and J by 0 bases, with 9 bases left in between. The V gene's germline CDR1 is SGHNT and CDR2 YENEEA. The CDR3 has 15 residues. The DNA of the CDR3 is TGTGCCAGCAGCTTACGTGGGACTAGCACAGATACGCAGTATTTT. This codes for CASSLRGTSTDTQYF. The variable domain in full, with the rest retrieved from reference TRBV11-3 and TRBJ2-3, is EAGVVQSPRYKIIEKKQPVAFWCNPISGHNTLYWYLQNLGQGPELLIRYENEEAVDDSQLPKDRFSAERLKGVDSTLKIQPAELGDSAVYLCASSLRGTSTDTQYFGPGTRLTVL.